This TCR beta chain was captured in a study of cytomegalovirus exposure and HLA in healthy donors. The primer mix had 60 Vbeta and 13 Jbeta primers. Generated by immunoSEQ multiplex PCR, the TCRdb table keeps only in-frame clones and is missing some. The profile shows around 130,000 clones, around 84% of them singletons. CDR3 size: 15 residues. The ends were cut back, 1 base at V and 5 bases at J, with 12 bases in the middle. Germline CDR1 and CDR2: MGHRA and YSYEKL. The sample consisted of PBMCs. This sequence joins TRBV4-1 and TRBJ2-1; D is undetermined. The source of this sequence is a man aged 50 to 60 in good health and CMV-seronegative. In DNA form, the CDR3 reads TGCGCCAGCAGCCAAGGGCCGCACGTCGACAATGAGCAGTTCTTC. It specifies CASSQGPHVDNEQFF.